Presented here are 9 T cell receptor beta chains from one specimen sequenced in a study of blood T cell repertoires in COVID-19. Data came from immunoSEQ multiplex PCR; TCRdb stores just in-frame clones and leaves some out. The sample includes roughly 340,000 clones, more than 80% of them seen just once. Sequencing used PBMCs or T cells enriched from blood (not recorded which). The receptor set was obtained from a man between 18 and 29 years old who had recovered from COVID-19.

The chain links TRBV2 to TRBJ1-1; D is unclear. Trimming took 0 bases from V and 5 from J, leaving 10 bases between them. Germline V gene data show CDR1 as SNHLY and CDR2 as FYNNEI. The CDR3 length is 14 residues. CDR3 nucleotides: TGTGCCAGCAGTGAAGCTTCGGGTTCGACTGAAGCTTTCTTT. Protein: CASSEASGSTEAFF.

J is TRBJ2-5 and V is TRBV25-1; 9 nucleotides align to TRBD2. The CDR3 covers 17 residues. Germline V gene lookup returns CDR1 MGHDK and CDR2 SYGVNS. V lost 3 bases to trimming and J lost 4 bases; unmatched junction nucleotides: 12. In DNA form, the CDR3 reads TGTGCCAGCAGTGAGAAGACGGGACTAGCAGTGCCAGAGACCCAGTACTTC. This gives the protein CASSEKTGLAVPETQYF. Based on the CDR3 plus reference TRBV25-1 and TRBJ2-5, the full variable domain is EADIYQTPRYLVIGTGKKITLECSQTMGHDKMYWYQQDPGMELHLIHYSYGVNSTEKGDLSSESTVSRIRTEHFPLTLESARPSHTSQYLCASSEKTGLAVPETQYFGPGTRLLVL.

The genes are TRBV14 and TRBJ1-4; 9 positions agree with TRBD1. The CDR3 is made up of 15 amino acids. After removal of 1 base from V and 5 bases from J, the junction contained 2 bases not matched to a gene. From germline, CDR1 is SGHDN and CDR2 FVKESK. The CDR3 region is CASSQGDRVNEKLFF. The CDR3 bases are TGTGCCAGCAGCCAAGGGGACAGGGTAAATGAAAAACTGTTTTTT.

The chain carries TRBV6-5 and TRBJ2-5; TRBD2 agrees at 7 bases. Germline trimming cut 4 bases from V and 3 bases from J; bases unmatched to any gene: 2. Germline V gene data show CDR1 as MNHEY and CDR2 as SVGAGI. This CDR3 is 13 amino acids long. The CDR3 DNA reads as TGTGCCAGCAGTTTCGCGGGGGAAGAGACCCAGTACTTC. Encoded protein: CASSFAGEETQYF.

The sample holds one count of this clone. The chain has TRBV19 and TRBJ1-2, with 8 nucleotides matching TRBD1. The CDR3 extends over 16 amino acids. Per germline, CDR1 LNHDA and CDR2 SQIVND (reference sequence). The ends lost 4 bases at V and 8 bases at J; junction bases unmatched: 15. The CDR3 reads CASSRWVAGGEVGYTF. Here the CDR3 DNA reads TGTGCCAGTAGTAGATGGGTCGCAGGGGGCGAGGTCGGCTACACCTTC.

In this sample, this clone turned up a few times. This chain links TRBV21-1 with TRBJ1-2; TRBD1 is taken as the D call from the table, unchecked against the DNA. TRBV21-1 is tagged as a pseudogene. This CDR3 has 14 residues. For the CDR3, the DNA is TGTGCCAGCAGCAAAGAAAGACAGACCTATGGCTACACCTTC. Amino acids: CASSKERQTYGYTF.

This chain joins TRBV3-1 (or the pseudogene TRBV3-2) and TRBJ2-1; TRBD2 is a possible D gene (6 bases). V shed 5 bases and J shed 4 bases, with 15 bases lying between them. The CDR3 is 15 amino acids. Germline-derived CDR1 and CDR2 are LGHDT and YNNKEL (reference sequence). The CDR3 DNA follows: TGTGCCAGCAGCGGACTTGGCGGGGCATACAATGAGCAGTTCTTC. Its protein product is CASSGLGGAYNEQFF.

The chain uses TRBV14 and TRBJ1-3; D unresolved. Looked up from germline, CDR1 is SGHDN and CDR2 is FVKESK. This CDR3 region has 13 residues. Between the trimmed V and J ends, which lost 4 bases and 2 bases, there was a span of 6 bases. CDR3 DNA: TGTGCCAGCAGCCTACAAACTGGAAACACCATATATTTT. Translation: CASSLQTGNTIYF.

The J gene is TRBJ2-2, the V gene TRBV19, with 8 bases aligning to TRBD1. The V segment lost 7 bases and the J segment 0 bases; nucleotides outside the gene matches: 4. Germline V gives CDR1 LNHDA, CDR2 SQIVND (reference sequence). The CDR3 extends over 15 amino acids. The CDR3 region has the DNA TGTGCCAGTAAACAACAGGGGGCGAACACCGGGGAGCTGTTTTTT. It codes for CASKQQGANTGELFF.